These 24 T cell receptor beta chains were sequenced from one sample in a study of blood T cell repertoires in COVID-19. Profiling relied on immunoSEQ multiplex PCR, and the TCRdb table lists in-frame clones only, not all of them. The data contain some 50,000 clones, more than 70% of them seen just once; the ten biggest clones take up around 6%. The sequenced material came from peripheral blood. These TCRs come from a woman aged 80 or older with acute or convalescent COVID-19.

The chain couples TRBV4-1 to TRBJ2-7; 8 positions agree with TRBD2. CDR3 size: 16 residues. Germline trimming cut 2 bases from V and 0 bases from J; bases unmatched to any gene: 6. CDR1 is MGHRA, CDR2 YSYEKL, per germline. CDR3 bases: TGCGCCAGCAGCCAAAGGAGCGGGGGAAGCTCCTACGAGCAGTACTTC. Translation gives CASSQRSGGSSYEQYF.

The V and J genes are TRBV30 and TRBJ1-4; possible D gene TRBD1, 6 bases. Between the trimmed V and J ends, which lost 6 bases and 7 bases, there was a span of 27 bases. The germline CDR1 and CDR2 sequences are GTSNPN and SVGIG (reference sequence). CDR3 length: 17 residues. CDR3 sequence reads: CACAHPQGLTGGEKLFF. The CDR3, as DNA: TGTGCCTGTGCACACCCTCAGGGGTTAACTGGGGGTGAAAAACTGTTTTTT.

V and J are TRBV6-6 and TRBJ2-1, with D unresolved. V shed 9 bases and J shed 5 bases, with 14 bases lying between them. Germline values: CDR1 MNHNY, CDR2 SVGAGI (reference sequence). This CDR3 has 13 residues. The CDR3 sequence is CARAVGPDNEQFF. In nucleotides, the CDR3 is TGTGCCAGGGCAGTGGGCCCTGACAATGAGCAGTTCTTC.

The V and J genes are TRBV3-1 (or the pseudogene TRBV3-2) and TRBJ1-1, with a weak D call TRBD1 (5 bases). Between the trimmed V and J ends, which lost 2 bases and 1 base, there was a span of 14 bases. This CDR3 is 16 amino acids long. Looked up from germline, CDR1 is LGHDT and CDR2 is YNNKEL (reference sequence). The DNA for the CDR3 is TGTGCCAGCAGCCAACCCCAGGACGGGGGGAACACTGAAGCTTTCTTT. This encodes CASSQPQDGGNTEAFF.

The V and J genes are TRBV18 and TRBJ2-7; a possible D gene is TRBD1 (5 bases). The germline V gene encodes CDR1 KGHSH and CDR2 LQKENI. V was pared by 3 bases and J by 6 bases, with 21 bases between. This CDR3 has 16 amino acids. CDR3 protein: CASSPPVGRVVAEQYF. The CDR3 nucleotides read TGTGCCAGCTCACCTCCCGTCGGCAGGGTGGTCGCCGAGCAGTACTTC. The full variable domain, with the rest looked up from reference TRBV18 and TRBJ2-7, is NAGVMQNPRHLVRRRGQEARLRCSPMKGHSHVYWYRQLPEEGLKFMVYLQKENIIDESGMPKERFSAEFPKEGPSILRIQQVVRGDSAAYFCASSPPVGRVVAEQYFGPGTRLTVT.

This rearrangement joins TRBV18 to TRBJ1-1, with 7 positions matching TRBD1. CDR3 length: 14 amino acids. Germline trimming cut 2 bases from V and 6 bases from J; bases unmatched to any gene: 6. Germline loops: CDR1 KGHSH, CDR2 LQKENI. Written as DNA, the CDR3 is TGTGCCAGCTCACCAGGCCAGGGGGAGGCTGAAGCTTTCTTT. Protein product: CASSPGQGEAEAFF.

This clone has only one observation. The CDR3 region has the DNA TGTGCCAGCAGCTTAAGTAGTTGGGGCCATGGCTACACCTTC. It is translated as CASSLSSWGHGYTF. V gene TRBV11-2 combines with J gene TRBJ1-2; D is possibly TRBD1 (5 bases). The CDR3 totals 14 residues. Per germline, CDR1 SGHAT and CDR2 FQNNGV. With 2 bases removed from V and 6 bases from J, the gap between germline ends came to 13 bases.

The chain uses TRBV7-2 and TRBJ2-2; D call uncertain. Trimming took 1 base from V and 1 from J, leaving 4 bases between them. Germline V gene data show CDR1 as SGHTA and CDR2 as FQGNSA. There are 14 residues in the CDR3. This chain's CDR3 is CASSLDRNTGELFF. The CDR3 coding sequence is TGTGCCAGCAGCTTAGATAGGAACACCGGGGAGCTGTTTTTT.

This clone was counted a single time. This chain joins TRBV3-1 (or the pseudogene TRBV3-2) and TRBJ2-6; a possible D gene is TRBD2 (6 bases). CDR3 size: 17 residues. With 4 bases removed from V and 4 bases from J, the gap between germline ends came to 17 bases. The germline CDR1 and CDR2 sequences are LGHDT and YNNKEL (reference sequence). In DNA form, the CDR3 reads TGTGCCAGCAGCCGGAACACGGGGGACTTCGGGGCCAACGTCCTGACTTTC. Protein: CASSRNTGDFGANVLTF.

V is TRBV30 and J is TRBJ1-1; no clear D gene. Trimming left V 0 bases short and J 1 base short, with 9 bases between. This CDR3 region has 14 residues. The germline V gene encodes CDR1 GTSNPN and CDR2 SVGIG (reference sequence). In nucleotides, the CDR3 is TGTGCCTGGAGTGTACTAGGGTGGAACACTGAAGCTTTCTTT. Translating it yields CAWSVLGWNTEAFF.

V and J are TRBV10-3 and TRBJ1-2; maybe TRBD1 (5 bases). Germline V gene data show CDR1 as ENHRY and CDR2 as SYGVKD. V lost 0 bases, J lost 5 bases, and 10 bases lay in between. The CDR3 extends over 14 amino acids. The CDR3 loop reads CAISESGLTYGYTF. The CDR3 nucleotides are TGTGCCATCAGTGAGTCGGGACTGACGTATGGCTACACCTTC.

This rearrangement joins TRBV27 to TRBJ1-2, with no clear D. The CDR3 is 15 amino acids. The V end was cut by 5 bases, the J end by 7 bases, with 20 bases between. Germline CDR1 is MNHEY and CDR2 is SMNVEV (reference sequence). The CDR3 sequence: CASSPTGQRAIGYTF. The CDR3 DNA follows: TGTGCCAGCAGTCCCACCGGCCAGCGGGCGATTGGCTACACCTTC.

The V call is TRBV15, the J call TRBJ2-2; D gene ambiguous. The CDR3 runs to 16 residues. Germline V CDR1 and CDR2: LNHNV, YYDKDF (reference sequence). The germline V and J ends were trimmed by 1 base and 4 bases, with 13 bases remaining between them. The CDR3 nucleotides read TGTGCCACCAGCAGAGTACGCGCGGCAAGCACCGGGGAGCTGTTTTTT. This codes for CATSRVRAASTGELFF.

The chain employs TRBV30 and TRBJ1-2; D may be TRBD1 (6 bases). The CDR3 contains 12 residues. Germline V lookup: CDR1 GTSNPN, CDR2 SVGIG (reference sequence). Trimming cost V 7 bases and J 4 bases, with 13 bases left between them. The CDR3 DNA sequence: TGTGCCTTTCTACAGGGCAGCTATGGCTACACCTTC. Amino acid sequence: CAFLQGSYGYTF.

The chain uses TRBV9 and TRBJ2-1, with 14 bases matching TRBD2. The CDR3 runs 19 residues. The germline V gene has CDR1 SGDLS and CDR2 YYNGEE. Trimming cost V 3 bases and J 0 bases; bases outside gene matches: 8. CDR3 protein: CASSAGTSGGAYSYNEQFF. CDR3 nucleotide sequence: TGTGCCAGCAGCGCCGGGACTAGCGGGGGAGCCTACTCCTACAATGAGCAGTTCTTC.

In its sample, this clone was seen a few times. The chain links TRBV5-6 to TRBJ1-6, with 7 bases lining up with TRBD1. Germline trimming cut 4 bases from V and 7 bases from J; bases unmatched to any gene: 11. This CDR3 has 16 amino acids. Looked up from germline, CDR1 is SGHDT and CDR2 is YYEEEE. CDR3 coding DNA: TGTGCCAGCAGCCTAGGGAAAGGGGGCGGAAATTCACCCCTCCACTTT. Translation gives CASSLGKGGGNSPLHF.

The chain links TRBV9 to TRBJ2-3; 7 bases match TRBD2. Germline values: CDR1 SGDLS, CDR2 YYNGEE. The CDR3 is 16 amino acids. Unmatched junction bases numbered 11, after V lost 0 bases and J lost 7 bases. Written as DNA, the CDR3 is TGTGCCAGCAGCGTAGGGCTAGCGGCGGAGGGGTATACGCAGTATTTT. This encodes CASSVGLAAEGYTQYF.

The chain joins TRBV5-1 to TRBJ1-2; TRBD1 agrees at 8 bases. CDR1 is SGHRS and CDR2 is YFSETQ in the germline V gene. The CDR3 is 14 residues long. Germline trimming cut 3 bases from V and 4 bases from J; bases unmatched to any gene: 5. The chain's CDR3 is CASSSQGASYGYTF. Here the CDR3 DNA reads TGCGCCAGCAGCTCTCAGGGGGCTTCCTATGGCTACACCTTC.

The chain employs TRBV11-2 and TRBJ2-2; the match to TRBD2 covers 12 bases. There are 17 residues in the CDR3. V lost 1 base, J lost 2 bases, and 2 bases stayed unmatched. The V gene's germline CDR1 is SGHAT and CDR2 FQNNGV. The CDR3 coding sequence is TGTGCCAGCAGCTTAGCTAGCGGGGGGGGAAACACCGGGGAGCTGTTTTTT. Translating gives CASSLASGGGNTGELFF. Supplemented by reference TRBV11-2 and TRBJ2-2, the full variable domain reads EAGVAQSPRYKIIEKRQSVAFWCNPISGHATLYWYQQILGQGPKLLIQFQNNGVVDDSQLPKDRFSAERLKGVDSTLKIQPAKLEDSAVYLCASSLASGGGNTGELFFGEGSRLTVL.

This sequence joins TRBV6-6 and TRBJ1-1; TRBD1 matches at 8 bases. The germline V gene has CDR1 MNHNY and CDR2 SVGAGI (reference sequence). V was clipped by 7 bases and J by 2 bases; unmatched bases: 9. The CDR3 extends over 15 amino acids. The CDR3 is CASNDRGSLNTEAFF. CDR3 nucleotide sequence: TGTGCCAGCAACGACAGGGGTAGTCTAAACACTGAAGCTTTCTTT.

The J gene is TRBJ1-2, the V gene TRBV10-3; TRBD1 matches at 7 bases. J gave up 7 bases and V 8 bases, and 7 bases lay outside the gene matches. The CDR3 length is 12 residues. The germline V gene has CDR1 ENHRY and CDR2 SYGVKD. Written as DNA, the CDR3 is TGTGCCATCTGGGGACAGTCGTCTGGCTACACCTTC. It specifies CAIWGQSSGYTF.

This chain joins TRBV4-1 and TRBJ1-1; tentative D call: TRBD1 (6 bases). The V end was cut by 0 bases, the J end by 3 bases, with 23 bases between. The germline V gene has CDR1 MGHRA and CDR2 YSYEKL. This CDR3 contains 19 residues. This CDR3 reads CASSQDRGRRSGTDTEAFF. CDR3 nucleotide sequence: TGCGCCAGCAGCCAAGACAGGGGCCGCCGATCGGGGACGGACACTGAAGCTTTCTTT.

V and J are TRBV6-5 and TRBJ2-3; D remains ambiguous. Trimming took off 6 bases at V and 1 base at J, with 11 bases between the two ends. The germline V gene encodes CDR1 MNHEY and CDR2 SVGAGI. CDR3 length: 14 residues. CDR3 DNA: TGTGCCAGCAGAATAACGGGTGGCACAGATACGCAGTATTTT. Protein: CASRITGGTDTQYF.

For the CDR3, the DNA is TGCGCCAGCAGTGTACAGGGGGACGAGCAGTACTTC. Its protein product is CASSVQGDEQYF. The chain is built from TRBV10-2 and TRBJ2-7, with 8 nucleotides matching TRBD1. Unmatched junction bases numbered 1, after V lost 4 bases and J lost 5 bases. Germline assignment: CDR1 WSHSY and CDR2 SAAADI. CDR3 length equals 12 residues.